The 2 T cell receptor beta chains below all came from one sample that was sequenced in a study of T-cell memory formation after mild COVID-19. MiXCR, run by TCRdb on the 5' RACE reads, gives a single entry per CDR3 protein. The sample lists about 360,000 distinct CDR3 sequences; under 15% were seen once. Specimen: PBMCs or a T cell subset sorted from them (not recorded which). The receptors come from a man in his late teens or twenties who had mild COVID-19 (a few samples of this study predate the infection). Cell type and time point are not known.

This clonotype came up a few times. This chain joins TRBV3-1 and TRBJ2-7, with 11 bases identical to TRBD1. Germline CDR1 LGHDT, CDR2 YNNKEL (reference sequence). This CDR3 contains 14 residues. Trimming took 6 bases from V and 5 from J; bases not matched to a gene: 6. CDR3 residues: CASSTDRGRNEQYF. CDR3 DNA: TGTGCCAGCAGTACGGACAGGGGGCGGAACGAGCAGTACTTC.

This clonotype was seen ten or more times. J is TRBJ2-5 and V is TRBV5-1; possibly TRBD1 for D (5 bases). Trimming removed 1 base from V and 3 bases from J, with 10 bases in between. Germline CDR1 is SGHRS and CDR2 is YFSETQ. The CDR3 length is 14 residues. The CDR3 sequence: CASSLFSREETQYF. As DNA, the CDR3 is TGCGCCAGCAGCTTGTTTTCCAGGGAAGAGACCCAGTACTTC.